Presented here are 15 T cell receptor beta chains from one specimen sequenced in a study of T cell responses to AZD1222 COVID-19 vaccine. The data were produced by immunoSEQ multiplex PCR, yet TCRdb's version contains in-frame clones alone and is incomplete. Counted here are about 150,000 clones, about 94% occurring once; the ten biggest clones make up over 4%. This specimen was peripheral blood, taken on day 0 of AZD1222 vaccination. Receptors were obtained from an adult in good health.

This chain uses TRBV19 with TRBJ2-7, with 8 bases matching TRBD1. The CDR3 extends over 15 amino acids. Germline V CDR1 and CDR2: LNHDA, SQIVND (reference sequence). V shed 4 bases and J 2 bases; nucleotides not matched to a gene: 7. CDR3 loop: CASSKEGTGAYEQYF. The CDR3, as DNA: TGTGCCAGTAGTAAGGAGGGGACAGGCGCCTACGAGCAGTACTTC.

The V call is TRBV4-1, the J call TRBJ1-2, with D uncertain. The V and J ends lost 0 bases and 1 base respectively, with 9 bases between them. Germline V CDR1 and CDR2: MGHRA, YSYEKL. The CDR3 sequence is 15 residues long. The CDR3 sequence: CASSQDRGDNYGYTF. The CDR3 DNA sequence: TGCGCCAGCAGCCAAGATCGTGGGGATAACTATGGCTACACCTTC.

DNA for the CDR3: TGTGCCAGCTCTTCCCTGGTCACTCGGAATTCACCCCTCCACTTT. Protein: CASSSLVTRNSPLHF. This sequence joins TRBV27 and TRBJ1-6; D remains ambiguous. Germline V gives CDR1 MNHEY, CDR2 SMNVEV (reference sequence). The CDR3 covers 15 residues. V was clipped by 8 bases and J by 7 bases, with 18 bases between them.

Only a few counts were recorded for this clone. This chain uses TRBV18 with TRBJ2-1; 12 bases agree with TRBD2. Per the germline V gene, CDR1 is KGHSH and CDR2 is LQKENI. The CDR3 is made up of 17 amino acids. V was pared by 3 bases and J by 7 bases, with 10 bases of the junction left unmatched. The CDR3 DNA follows: TGTGCCAGCTCACCTCTCCCGGCGACTAGCGGGAGAAATGAGCAGTTCTTC. Its translation: CASSPLPATSGRNEQFF.

The J gene is TRBJ1-6, the V gene TRBV19; D may be TRBD1 (5 bases). The V gene lost 3 bases and the J gene lost 9 bases, with 15 bases spanning the gap. The CDR3 consists of 15 residues. Germline lookup yields CDR1 LNHDA and CDR2 SQIVND (reference sequence). DNA of the CDR3: TGTGCCAGTAGTATTTCGGGGGACGGTGGTTCACCCCTCCACTTT. It yields the protein CASSISGDGGSPLHF.

The chain employs TRBV29-1 and TRBJ1-1, with D hard to call. Germline CDR1 and CDR2: SQVTM and ANQGSEA. Trimming pared 7 bases from V and 1 base from J, leaving 13 bases between. The CDR3 length is 13 residues. The CDR3 reads CSALGVGNTEAFF. In DNA form, the CDR3 reads TGCAGCGCCCTAGGTGTAGGGAACACTGAAGCTTTCTTT.

V is TRBV4-1 and J is TRBJ2-4; TRBD2 aligns across 15 bases. CDR1 and CDR2 (germline): MGHRA, YSYEKL. J was trimmed by 1 base and V by 0 bases; bases with no gene match: 7. This CDR3 has 20 amino acids. The CDR3 loop reads CASSQDAGLAGGRAKNIQYF. The DNA for the CDR3 is TGCGCCAGCAGCCAAGATGCAGGACTAGCGGGAGGGCGGGCCAAAAACATTCAGTACTTC.

The CDR3: CASRRLRERNEQYF. The CDR3 nucleotides are TGTGCCAGCAGACGGCTGCGGGAGAGGAACGAGCAGTACTTC. The rearrangement links TRBV6-5 to TRBJ2-7, with 7 bases matching TRBD2. The CDR3 is made up of 14 amino acids. Germline lookup yields CDR1 MNHEY and CDR2 SVGAGI. J lost 5 bases, V lost 6 bases, and 10 bases had no gene match.

V usage is TRBV11-2 and J usage is TRBJ1-1; no reliable D call. V was shortened by 6 bases and J by 0 bases, with 11 bases between the two germline ends. The CDR3 is 14 amino acids. Germline CDR1 and CDR2: SGHAT and FQNNGV. The CDR3 region has the DNA TGTGCCAGCAGGTCCGGAGGGCTGAACACTGAAGCTTTCTTT. It codes for CASRSGGLNTEAFF.

The genes are TRBV10-3 and TRBJ2-7; weak D call: TRBD2 (6 bases). CDR1 and CDR2 (germline): ENHRY, SYGVKD. The CDR3 is 16 amino acids. Trimming cost V 0 bases and J 0 bases, with 12 bases left between them. CDR3 sequence: CAISESEGLDSYEQYF. The DNA for the CDR3 is TGTGCCATCAGTGAGTCTGAGGGACTGGACTCCTACGAGCAGTACTTC.

The chain combines TRBV7-2 with TRBJ2-3, with 9 bases fitting TRBD2. J was trimmed by 2 bases and V by 2 bases; bases with no gene match: 5. CDR1 SGHTA and CDR2 FQGNSA come from the germline V gene. The CDR3 is 16 residues long. The CDR3 spells CASSLRSSGITDTQYF. In nucleotides, the CDR3 is TGTGCCAGCAGCTTAAGGTCTAGCGGGATCACAGATACGCAGTATTTT. The full variable domain, in which reference TRBV7-2 and TRBJ2-3 provide the parts outside the CDR3, is GAGVSQSPSNKVTEKGKDVELRCDPISGHTALYWYRQSLGQGLEFLIYFQGNSAPDKSGLPSDRFSAERTGGSVSTLTIQRTQQEDSAVYLCASSLRSSGITDTQYFGPGTRLTVL.

V usage is TRBV28 and J usage is TRBJ1-1; tentative D call: TRBD1 (6 bases). Germline V lookup: CDR1 MDHEN, CDR2 SYDVKM. The V gene lost 5 bases and the J gene lost 0 bases, with 16 bases spanning the gap. The CDR3 is made up of 16 amino acids. CDR3 region: CASSHQGFGLNTEAFF. The DNA of the CDR3 is TGTGCCAGCAGTCACCAGGGGTTCGGATTGAACACTGAAGCTTTCTTT.

The V and J genes are TRBV9 and TRBJ1-6; the match to TRBD1 covers 7 bases. Germline-derived CDR1 and CDR2 are SGDLS and YYNGEE. With V trimmed by 3 bases and J by 9 bases, 9 bases remained unmatched. The CDR3 spans 15 residues. Here the CDR3 reads CASSATGTAGSPLHF. CDR3 in DNA: TGTGCCAGCAGCGCCACCGGGACAGCGGGTTCACCCCTCCACTTT.

CDR3 DNA: TGTGCCAGCTCACCAACTACTCAAGACGGGACAGGTCTTACACCCCTCCACTTT. Translation: CASSPTTQDGTGLTPLHF. This chain connects TRBV18 to TRBJ1-6; 8 bases map to TRBD1. Germline CDR1 KGHSH, CDR2 LQKENI. The CDR3 has 18 residues. Unmatched junction bases numbered 17, after V lost 2 bases and J lost 11 bases.

The chain joins TRBV19 to TRBJ1-5; D might be TRBD1 (5 bases). Germline V gene data show CDR1 as LNHDA and CDR2 as SQIVND (reference sequence). V was shortened by 11 bases and J by 2 bases, with 16 bases between the two germline ends. CDR3 size: 14 residues. The CDR3 spells CAARRGEGNQPQHF. The CDR3, as DNA: TGTGCCGCCCGAAGGGGAGAGGGCAATCAGCCCCAGCATTTT.